The clone carrying this T cell receptor (beta chain) has just a few counts. TCRdb independently ran MiXCR on the 5' RACE reads; one entry per CDR3 protein. The table lists 450,000 to 650,000 distinct CDR3 sequences, about 16% of them singletons. CDR1 and CDR2 from the germline V gene are SEHNR and FQNEAQ (reference sequence). This CDR3 contains 13 residues. V lost 8 bases to trimming and J lost 3 bases, with 14 bases between them. The record originates from a study of identical twins. This sample was shared with a second study, whose subject was yellow fever vaccine responses in identical twins.

The specimen was CD4+ T cells sorted from blood. The chain recombines TRBV7-9 with TRBJ2-7; tentative D call: TRBD1 (6 bases). This sequence originates from a woman aged 18-29 years in good health. In DNA, the CDR3 is TGTGCCAGCGAAGGACAGCCCTTCTACGAGCAGTACTTC. This encodes CASEGQPFYEQYF.